Only a few counts were recorded for the clone carrying this T cell receptor beta chain. Its antigen remains unknown. From the 5' RACE reads, TCRdb called clonotypes with MiXCR, one entry per CDR3 protein. In the table there are some 190,000 distinct CDR3 sequences, approximately 16% of which are singletons. The data derive from a study of T-cell memory formation after mild COVID-19. Study results and caveats: Clones shrinking between day 15 and 85 showed a balanced CD4/CD8 split, and those that grew later tilted toward CD4+.

The sequenced material came from PBMCs or a T cell subset sorted from them (not recorded which). The source of this sequence is an adult woman who had mild COVID-19 (a few samples of this study predate the infection). Cell type and time point are not known.

The CDR3 DNA sequence: TGTGCCAGCAGTAGAGACGGGGGGGCCTACAATGAGCAGTTCTTC. Translation gives CASSRDGGAYNEQFF. The rearrangement joins TRBV6-1 to TRBJ2-1; 8 nucleotides match TRBD2. V shed 5 bases, J shed 2 bases, and the junction held 5 bases outside the gene matches. The CDR3 has 15 residues. Germline assignment: CDR1 MNHNS and CDR2 SASEGT.